In this sample, the clone carrying this T cell receptor (beta chain) turned up a few times. Its antigen remains unidentified. The study ran its PCR with 60 Vbeta and 13 Jbeta primers. Assay: immunoSEQ multiplex PCR; the TCRdb copy retains only in-frame clones and omits some. The sample has around 94,000 clones; more than 70% are singletons. The data originate from a study of cytomegalovirus exposure and HLA in healthy donors. General observations from the study: Later, an analysis showed that TCR beta chains associated with HLA were more clonally expanded than others that were equally common. The authors confirmed in vitro that a few CMV-associated chains were specific for CMV antigens.

The specimen sequenced was PBMCs. This receptor was identified in a male donor in good health and CMV-seropositive.

CDR3 amino acids: CASSQGTAYEQYF. The CDR3 nucleotides read TGTGCCAGCAGCCAGGGGACAGCCTACGAGCAGTACTTC. V gene TRBV7-9 combines with J gene TRBJ2-7, with 7 nucleotides matching TRBD1. V lost 5 bases and J lost 2; bases outside the gene matches: 3. The CDR3 has 13 residues. The germline V gene encodes CDR1 SEHNR and CDR2 FQNEAQ (reference sequence).